These 9 T cell receptor beta chains came from one sample sequenced in a study of a mutant IDH1 vaccine in newly diagnosed glioma. TCRdb's table, derived via immunoSEQ multiplex PCR, lists solely in-frame clones and lacks some. The sample lists more than 30,000 clones; around 90% were seen once. Specified time point: week 47, end of study. In every dose of vaccine, 300 ug of mutant IDH1 20-mer peptide was given alongside topical imiquimod. Their antigens are not known. Sequenced here: PBMCs, sampled from a glioma patient whose treatment included an IDH1 peptide vaccine. Receptors originate from a man aged 40-50 years with glioma.

This clone was recorded once. The genes are TRBV5-6 and TRBJ2-1; 8 bases align to TRBD1. The germline V gene has CDR1 SGHDT and CDR2 YYEEEE. The CDR3 totals 14 residues. V lost 4 bases and J lost 9; bases outside the gene matches: 9. The CDR3 loop is CASSKLRGQVEQFF. The CDR3 coding sequence is TGTGCCAGCAGCAAGCTCAGGGGGCAGGTTGAGCAGTTCTTC.

The chain employs TRBV10-3 and TRBJ2-2; the D gene could be TRBD1 or TRBD2 (5 bases each). This CDR3 spans 15 amino acids. Germline V gene lookup returns CDR1 ENHRY and CDR2 SYGVKD. Between the trimmed V and J ends, which lost 6 bases and 2 bases, there was a span of 13 bases. CDR3 residues: CAISRDAGNTGELFF. The CDR3, as DNA: TGTGCCATCAGCAGGGACGCAGGAAACACCGGGGAGCTGTTTTTT.

The CDR3 coding sequence is TGCAGTGCTACCCCGGCGAAAGGCTACACCTTC. Translated, it gives CSATPAKGYTF. The J gene is TRBJ1-2, the V gene TRBV20-1; D unresolved. The CDR3 runs 11 residues. Germline loops: CDR1 DFQATT, CDR2 SNEGSKA (reference sequence). Trimming pared 4 bases from V and 8 bases from J, leaving 11 bases between.

V gene TRBV7-9 combines with J gene TRBJ1-4; D is possibly TRBD1 (5 bases). The CDR3 has 15 amino acids. The germline gives CDR1 SEHNR, CDR2 FQNEAQ (reference sequence). Deletions cut 1 base from V and 2 bases from J, with 8 bases between. The CDR3 loop reads CASSLDGATNEKLFF. The CDR3 DNA reads TGTGCCAGCAGCTTAGATGGGGCGACTAATGAAAAACTGTTTTTT.

The sample holds a few counts of this clone. V and J are TRBV4-1 and TRBJ2-7; D unresolved. The CDR3 is made up of 13 amino acids. Germline loops: CDR1 MGHRA, CDR2 YSYEKL. Trimming stripped 6 bases from V and 3 bases from J, with 12 bases between. This CDR3 is CASSTTQFYEQYF. The CDR3 nucleotides read TGCGCCAGCAGTACCACCCAGTTCTACGAGCAGTACTTC.

The chain employs TRBV7-8 and TRBJ2-5; 8 bases map to TRBD2. The CDR3 totals 15 residues. J gave up 3 bases and V 5 bases, and 8 bases lay outside the gene matches. Per germline, CDR1 SGHVS and CDR2 FQNEAQ. The CDR3 sequence: CASSTGGGWEETQYF. CDR3 bases: TGTGCCAGCAGCACCGGGGGGGGATGGGAAGAGACCCAGTACTTC.

The V and J genes are TRBV7-2 and TRBJ1-1, with D maybe TRBD1 (5 bases). The V end was cut by 5 bases, the J end by 1 base, with 14 bases between. Germline CDR1 reads SGHTA; CDR2 reads FQGNSA. This CDR3 is 15 amino acids long. This chain's CDR3 is CASSTEGRRNTEAFF. As DNA, the CDR3 is TGTGCCAGCAGCACCGAGGGACGGAGGAACACTGAAGCTTTCTTT.

The V and J genes are TRBV6-4 and TRBJ2-1; TRBD1 matches at 7 bases. The ends lost 2 bases at V and 0 bases at J; junction bases unmatched: 1. CDR1 and CDR2 (germline): MRHNA, SNTAGT. This CDR3 comprises 15 residues. CDR3 nucleotide sequence: TGTGCCAGCAGTGACGAGGGGGCCTCCTACAATGAGCAGTTCTTC. Protein: CASSDEGASYNEQFF.

This clone showed up just once. The chain recombines TRBV6-6 with TRBJ2-3; no clear D. CDR3 size: 11 residues. V was shortened by 3 bases and J by 6 bases, with 4 bases between the two germline ends. Germline V lookup: CDR1 MNHNY, CDR2 SVGAGI (reference sequence). The CDR3 sequence is CASSYRDTQYF. The CDR3, as DNA: TGTGCCAGCAGTTATCGGGATACGCAGTATTTT.